This TCR beta chain originates from a study of identical twins. Study outcomes and limitations: For monozygotic twins, models underestimated out-of-frame TCR alpha sharing.

Unique molecular identifiers were present on the cDNA, which also gained a universal primer site by template switching. TCRdb re-called the 5' RACE reads through MiXCR, storing one row per CDR3 protein. This table has hundreds of thousands of distinct CDR3 sequences, less than 7% appearing once. Trimming removed 2 bases at V and 4 bases at J, with 8 bases between. Germline CDR1 reads MNHEY; CDR2 reads SMNVEV (reference sequence). The CDR3 totals 13 residues. This clonotype has a count of ten or more. Its antigen is still unknown. The rearrangement links TRBV27 to TRBJ2-5; TRBD1 might be the D (5 bases). This TCR derives from a man younger than 35 in good health. The sequenced sample was naive T cells sorted from blood. The CDR3 DNA is TGTGCCAGCAGTTTAAGAAGGGGAGAGACCCAGTACTTC. This translates into CASSLRRGETQYF.